Listed below are T cell receptor beta chains from one sample, sequenced in a study of cytomegalovirus exposure and HLA in healthy donors. Only in-frame clones appear in the TCRdb table, and some are missing; sequencing was by immunoSEQ multiplex PCR. The sample holds more than 95,000 clones; 64% are singletons and the top ten take roughly 3.2%. Sample: PBMCs. These receptor sequences come from a man aged 60 to 69 in good health and CMV-seronegative. The CDR3 runs from the conserved cysteine through the conserved F or W. The D gene is left open where the match is weak. The size of a clone is reported for some rows only, either as once, few or many, or as a class for expanded clones.

TRBJ1-1 | . | TRBD1 | TRBV5-1 | TGCGCCAGCAGCTTAGGGACAGCCACTGAAGCTTTCTTT | CASSLGTATEAFF
TRBJ1-6 | . | . | TRBV11-2 | TGTGCCAGCAGCTTAGTAGCCAGACCCCTCCACTTT | CASSLVARPLHF
TRBJ2-1 | . | TRBD2 | TRBV29-1 | TGCAGCGTTGCGGGACTAGCGGGGGGGAATGAGCAGTTCTTC | CSVAGLAGGNEQFF
TRBJ2-3 | . | TRBD2 | TRBV7-3 | TGTGCCAGCAGCTTAAGGGGGGGAGACACAGATACGCAGTATTTT | CASSLRGGDTDTQYF
TRBJ1-1 | . | . | TRBV25-1 | TGTGCCAGCAGTGACATCGGGACAAGGAGTGAAGCTTTCTTT | CASSDIGTRSEAFF
TRBJ1-1 | . | TRBD1 | TRBV19 | TGTGCCAGTAGCTTTGGGACAGAGAACACTGAAGCTTTCTTT | CASSFGTENTEAFF
TRBJ1-5 | . | . | TRBV7-9 | TGTGCCAGCAGCTCCCCTGGTGGAGGTGGGAGCAATCAGCCCCAGCATTTT | CASSSPGGGGSNQPQHF
TRBJ1-2 | . | TRBD1 | TRBV6-6 | TGTGCCAGCAGCCCCGGGACAGCGATCTATGGCTACACCTTC | CASSPGTAIYGYTF
TRBJ2-1 | . | TRBD2 | TRBV25-1 | TGTGCCAGCAGTGTTAGCGGGGTCGTGAATGAGCAGTTCTTC | CASSVSGVVNEQFF
TRBJ2-7 | . | . | TRBV5-1 | TGCGCCAGCAGCTTGGTTTCGAGCAACTCCTACGAGCAGTACTTC | CASSLVSSNSYEQYF
TRBJ1-1 | . | . | TRBV29-1 | TGCAGCTCCCTCCAGGGGTGGAACACTGAAGCTTTCTTT | CSSLQGWNTEAFF
TRBJ1-2 | few | . | TRBV23-1 | TGCGCCAGACTCTATGGCTACACCTTC | CARLYGYTF
TRBJ2-5 | few | . | TRBV7-8 | TGTGCCAGCAGCTTAGCGCGGCGAGGTATCGAGACCCAGTACTTC | CASSLARRGIETQYF
TRBJ2-3 | . | . | TRBV6-6 | TGTGCCAGCAGTTACTCGCTAAGCACAGATACGCAGTATTTT | CASSYSLSTDTQYF
TRBJ2-7 | . | TRBD1 | TRBV19 | TGTGCCAGTAGTACGGACAGGGCCTCCTACGAGCAGTACTTC | CASSTDRASYEQYF
TRBJ2-5 | few | TRBD2 | TRBV9 | TGTGCCAGCAGCCACACGCGGGGACTAGCGTACCAAGAGACCCAGTACTTC | CASSHTRGLAYQETQYF
TRBJ1-5 | . | TRBD1 | TRBV18 | TGTGCCAGCTCACCGATACAGGGGAGTGATCAGCCCCAGCATTTT | CASSPIQGSDQPQHF
TRBJ2-5 | once | TRBD2 | TRBV5-1 | TGCGCCAGCAGCTTGGGACTAGCGGGAGAAGGGACCCAGTACTTC | CASSLGLAGEGTQYF
TRBJ2-7 | . | TRBD1 | TRBV7-9 | TGTGCCAGCAGCGGGACACTACAGGGACAGAAAATCACCTACGAGCAGTACTTC | CASSGTLQGQKITYEQYF
TRBJ2-2 | . | . | TRBV19 | TGTGCCAGTAGTACGACGGGACTCACCACCGGGGAGCTGTTTTTT | CASSTTGLTTGELFF
TRBJ2-5 | . | . | TRBV11-3 | TGTGCCAGCAGCTTAGAGGTTGGGAGCAGCGCGCAGTACTTC | CASSLEVGSSAQYF
TRBJ1-3 | . | . | TRBV7-3 | TGTGCCAGCAGCTTATATGCGGGAGGAAACACCATATATTTT | CASSLYAGGNTIYF
TRBJ2-7 | . | TRBD1 | TRBV19 | TGTGCCAGTAGTCTGACAGGGGGTGGCTACGAGCAGTACTTC | CASSLTGGGYEQYF
TRBJ1-4 | . | . | TRBV11-2 | TGTGCCAGCAGCTTAGGTTTAGGGGGGGGTGAAAAACTGTTTTTT | CASSLGLGGGEKLFF
TRBJ2-7 | . | TRBD1 | TRBV10-1 | TGCGCCAGCAGGTCCGGGACAGGAGCATCCGAGCAGTACTTC | CASRSGTGASEQYF
TRBJ2-7 | . | TRBD1 | TRBV5-5 | TGTGCCAGCAGCTTGGATTACGGGACAGCCACCTACGAGCAGTACTTC | CASSLDYGTATYEQYF
TRBJ2-3 | . | . | TRBV7-3 | TGTGCCAGCAGCTTTTCTCTCACAGATACGCAGTATTTT | CASSFSLTDTQYF
TRBJ1-2 | few | TRBD1 | TRBV5-6 | TGTGCCAGCAGCCGGGACAGAGCTAACTATGGCTACACCTTC | CASSRDRANYGYTF
TRBJ2-5 | few | . | TRBV27 | TGTGCCAGCAGTTTATGGCTAGGCCACCACCAAGAGACCCAGTACTTC | CASSLWLGHHQETQYF
TRBJ2-1 | few | TRBD2 | TRBV11-2 | TGTGCCAGCAGCACCACGGCGGGAGCACACAATGAGCAGTTCTTC | CASSTTAGAHNEQFF
TRBJ2-7 | many | . | TRBV7-9 | TGTGCCAGCAGCTTAGCGAACAGCCTCTACGAGCAGTACTTC | CASSLANSLYEQYF
TRBJ2-3 | . | . | TRBV6-4 | TGTGCCAGCAGTGGGCTACCCGGGGGTACGCAGTATTTT | CASSGLPGGTQYF